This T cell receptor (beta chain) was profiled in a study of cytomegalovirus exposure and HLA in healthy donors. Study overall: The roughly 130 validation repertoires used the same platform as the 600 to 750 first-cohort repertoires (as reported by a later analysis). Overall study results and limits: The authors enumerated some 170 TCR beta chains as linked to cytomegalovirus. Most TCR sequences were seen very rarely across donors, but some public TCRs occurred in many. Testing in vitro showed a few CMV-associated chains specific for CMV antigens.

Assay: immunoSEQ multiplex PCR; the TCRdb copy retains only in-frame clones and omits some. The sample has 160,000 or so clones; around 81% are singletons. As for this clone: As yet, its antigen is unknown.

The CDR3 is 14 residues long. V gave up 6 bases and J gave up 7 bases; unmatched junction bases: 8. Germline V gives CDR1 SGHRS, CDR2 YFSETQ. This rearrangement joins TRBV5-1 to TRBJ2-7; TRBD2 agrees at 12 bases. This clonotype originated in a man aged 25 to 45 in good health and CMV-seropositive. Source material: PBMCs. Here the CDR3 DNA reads TGCGCCAGCACCAAAAGTGGGACTAGCGGGGAGCAGTACTTC. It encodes CASTKSGTSGEQYF. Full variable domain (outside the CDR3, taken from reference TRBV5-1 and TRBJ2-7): KAGVTQTPRYLIKTRGQQVTLSCSPISGHRSVSWYQQTPGQGLQFLFEYFSETQRNKGNFPGRFSGRQFSNSRSEMNVSTLELGDSALYLCASTKSGTSGEQYFGPGTRLTVT.